The sample holds many counts of the clone carrying this T cell receptor (beta chain). What it recognizes is unknown. The CDR3 covers 13 residues. Deletions cut 7 bases from V and 7 bases from J, with 16 bases between. The germline gives CDR1 LGHDT, CDR2 YNNKEL (reference sequence). This sample is drawn from a study of regulatory T cells in long-lasting Graves disease. Turning to the study itself: Persistence in Graves' disease denoted antithyroid drug use beyond 5 years alongside positive TSH receptor antibodies. Whole-study findings and limits: New patients shared fewer public clonotypes (about 1,000) than persistent patients did (about 3,000). Those with persistent Graves' had less TCR diversity than newly diagnosed patients. TRBV28, TRBJ1-2 and TRBJ2-5 were favored in persistent disease.

Construction of the TCR beta libraries employed iRepertoire HTBI primers in conjunction with Arm-PCR of CDR3 regions. Each CDR3 protein gets one entry after TCRdb re-called the multiplex PCR reads with MiXCR. The table lists approximately 360,000 distinct CDR3 sequences, roughly 23% of them singletons. Specified time point: persistent/refractory GD, antithyroid drugs over 5 years with positive TRAb. The TCR library was made from RNA extracted from PBMCs. This TCR came from a woman aged 40 to 50 with Graves disease. This rearrangement joins TRBV3-1 to TRBJ2-5; D tentatively fits TRBD1 or TRBD2 (5 bases each). The sequenced sample was peripheral blood mononuclear cells (PBMCs), obtained when the disease was refractory, from a patient treated with antithyroid drugs. The CDR3 region is CASTPGPEGTQYF. The CDR3 nucleotides read TGTGCCAGCACCCCGGGACCAGAAGGGACCCAGTACTTC.